This T cell receptor (beta chain) was retrieved from a study of technical replicates of blood from a few donors. V shed 7 bases and J 7 bases; nucleotides not matched to a gene: 9. The CDR3 spans 13 residues. The V gene's germline CDR1 is WSHSY and CDR2 SAAADI. Assay used: immunoSEQ multiplex PCR; TCRdb lists only in-frame clones, some missing. This sample carries under 85,000 clones, about nine tenths of them seen once, and the ten largest clones take over 0.35%. The sequenced material came from T cells isolated from PBMCs. This chain links TRBV10-2 with TRBJ1-1; 7 nucleotides align to TRBD1. The TCR originated in a human donor in good health. The chain's CDR3 is CASTDRADYEAFF. CDR3 bases: TGCGCCAGCACAGACAGGGCTGACTATGAAGCTTTCTTT.